Each of the 5 T cell receptor beta chains below was sequenced from the same sample in a study of CD8 T cells in Susac syndrome. With random hexamers, roughly 0.45 to 1 ug RNA was reverse transcribed. TCRdb processed the immunoSEQ multiplex PCR reads anew with MiXCR; each CDR3 protein has one entry. Among some 260,000 distinct CDR3 sequences listed, 90% to 95% were seen once. The sample taken for sequencing was CD4+ T cells from PBMCs. The receptor source for this set is a human donor with multiple sclerosis.

This rearrangement joins TRBV5-4 to TRBJ2-3; D gene uncertain. This CDR3 has 14 residues. V was shortened by 4 bases and J by 1 base, with 10 bases between the two germline ends. Germline-derived CDR1 and CDR2 are SGHNT and YYREEE (reference sequence). CDR3 nucleotides: TGTGCCAGCAGCAAAGGACGGGGCACAGATACGCAGTATTTT. Translated, it gives CASSKGRGTDTQYF.

The V gene is TRBV28, the J gene TRBJ2-2; 7 bases fit TRBD2. Germline trimming cut 7 bases from V and 8 bases from J; bases unmatched to any gene: 7. The germline CDR1 and CDR2 sequences are MDHEN and SYDVKM. CDR3 length: 13 amino acids. The CDR3, as DNA: TGTGCCAGCATCAACGGACTAGGTGGGGAGCTGTTTTTT. Residues: CASINGLGGELFF. Supplemented by reference TRBV28 and TRBJ2-2, the full variable domain reads DVKVTQSSRYLVKRTGEKVFLECVQDMDHENMFWYRQDPGLGLRLIYFSYDVKMKEKGDIPEGYSVSREKKERFSLILESASTNQTSMYLCASINGLGGELFFGEGSRLTVL.

The chain uses TRBV28 and TRBJ2-7; D is perhaps TRBD1 or TRBD2 (5 bases each). Looked up from germline, CDR1 is MDHEN and CDR2 is SYDVKM. Trimming removed 6 bases from V and 7 bases from J, with 22 bases in between. The CDR3 loop spans 15 amino acids. The CDR3 DNA is TGTGCCAGCAGACCCGGGACGGGACGTGGGTTGGAGCAGTACTTC. Translated, it gives CASRPGTGRGLEQYF.

The CDR3 bases are TGCAGCTTCACGGGGGGGCTGGGGAGGACTGAAGCTTTCTTT. Residues: CSFTGGLGRTEAFF. J is TRBJ1-1 and V is TRBV29-1, with D tentatively TRBD1 (6 bases). Per the germline V gene, CDR1 is SQVTM and CDR2 is ANQGSEA. The CDR3 sequence is 14 residues long. Trimming left V 8 bases short and J 5 bases short, with 21 bases between. Using reference TRBV29-1 and TRBJ1-1 for the parts outside the CDR3, the full variable domain is SAVISQKPSRDICQRGTSLTIQCQVDSQVTMMFWYRQQPGQSLTLIATANQGSEATYESGFVIDKFPISRPNLTFSTLTVSNMSPEDSSIYLCSFTGGLGRTEAFFGQGTRLTVV.

The genes are TRBV5-5 and TRBJ2-1; D not resolved. CDR1 SGHKS and CDR2 YYEKEE come from the germline V gene (reference sequence). The CDR3 has 13 residues. With 1 base removed from V and 6 bases from J, the gap between germline ends came to 8 bases. CDR3 bases: TGTGCCAGCAGCTTGCTACTCCTCAATGAGCAGTTCTTC. Its protein product is CASSLLLLNEQFF. Full variable domain (remainder filled in from reference TRBV5-5 and TRBJ2-1): DAGVTQSPTHLIKTRGQQVTLRCSPISGHKSVSWYQQVLGQGPQFIFQYYEKEERGRGNFPDRFSARQFPNYSSELNVNALLLGDSALYLCASSLLLLNEQFFGPGTRLTVL.